A selection of T cell receptor beta chains follows, all from one sample in a study of blood T cell repertoires in COVID-19. Here immunoSEQ multiplex PCR was the method, and the copy in TCRdb shows in-frame clones only, minus some. The sample has hundreds of thousands of clones; approximately 91% are singletons. Sequences were obtained from PBMCs or T cells enriched from blood (not recorded which). The receptors here all came from a woman aged 35 to 49 who had recovered from COVID-19. Each CDR3 is given without its conserved first and last residue. Each record gives: clone size, J gene, V gene, CDR3 protein. A row's size may be missing; if present it is once, few, many or a size class.

- TRBJ2-4 TRBV9 ASSPDTLAKNIQY
- TRBJ1-2 TRBV5-1 ASSFTTTGDHGYT
few TRBJ1-6 TRBV27 ASSPRGGTLH
- TRBJ2-7 TRBV7-8 ASSLTSGSYEQY
- TRBJ2-7 TRBV5-4 ASSPGTLPYEQY
- TRBJ1-1 TRBV7-2 ASSSEGRGTEAF
- TRBJ1-3 TRBV11-3 ASSLGTNPGNTIY
- TRBJ1-1 TRBV10-1 ATSRDRRVGAF
- TRBJ2-5 TRBV30 AWSSVQETQY
- TRBJ1-5 TRBV19 ASSTGQGSQPQH
- TRBJ2-5 TRBV24-1 ATSDPRERIKSQETQY
- TRBJ1-1 TRBV28 ASGLGTNTEAF
- TRBJ2-5 TRBV4-2 ASSQDGGQAASETQY
- TRBJ2-3 TRBV28 ASSGSGGLADTQY
- TRBJ2-2 TRBV7-2 ASSLGGYTGELF
- TRBJ1-4 TRBV19 ASSQLPGATNEKLF
- TRBJ2-1 TRBV5-1 ASSLAGDFWRSSYNEQF
- TRBJ1-6 TRBV9 ASSRAGRGYNSPLH
- TRBJ2-7 TRBV7-8 ASSLGGTGNYEQY
- TRBJ2-7 TRBV7-8 ASTPGHKAIYEQY
- TRBJ1-1 TRBV19 ASLLRDRGRADTEAF
- TRBJ2-7 TRBV7-2 ASSSTGGTYEQY
- TRBJ2-6 TRBV5-8 ASSFGQGYLSGANVLT
once TRBJ1-2 TRBV27 ASSRAGGTWGYT